This record covers a single TCR beta chain. Its target is not known. The data originate from a study of cytomegalovirus exposure and HLA in healthy donors. The PCR contained 60 Vbeta and 13 Jbeta primers. The repertoire was sequenced with immunoSEQ multiplex PCR; TCRdb's copy has only in-frame clones and lacks some. The profile shows about 140,000 clones, approximately 82% of them singletons. Germline trimming cut 0 bases from V and 0 bases from J; bases unmatched to any gene: 7. Germline V lookup: CDR1 LNHDA, CDR2 SQIVND (reference sequence). CDR3 length: 18 residues. Overall study findings and caveats: Using the classifier, cytomegalovirus status was reportedly diagnosed with high specificity and sensitivity. Most CMV-associated TCR beta chains were later found to appear HLA-restricted.

This sequence joins TRBV19 and TRBJ2-1; 8 bases align to TRBD2. The source is a middle-aged man in good health and CMV-seronegative. The source material was PBMCs. CDR3 protein: CASSIDGLAGSSYNEQFF. The CDR3 DNA reads TGTGCCAGTAGTATAGATGGGTTAGCGGGGAGCTCCTACAATGAGCAGTTCTTC.